These 12 T cell receptor beta chains originate from one sample sequenced in a study of cytomegalovirus exposure and HLA in healthy donors. The PCR was carried out with 60 Vbeta primers and 13 Jbeta primers. The data were produced by immunoSEQ multiplex PCR, yet TCRdb's version contains in-frame clones alone and is incomplete. Of approximately 190,000 clones listed, around 86% are singletons. The sample was PBMCs. Receptors were obtained from a young man in good health and CMV-seronegative.

This chain joins TRBV27 and TRBJ2-6; D is perhaps TRBD1 (5 bases). This CDR3 has 15 amino acids. V was cut by 6 bases and J by 1 base, with 10 bases left in between. CDR1 and CDR2 (germline): MNHEY, SMNVEV (reference sequence). CDR3 region: CASRPGSSGANVLTF. CDR3 in DNA: TGTGCCAGCAGGCCAGGGTCGTCTGGGGCCAACGTCCTGACTTTC.

This rearrangement joins TRBV5-4 to TRBJ1-5, with D tentatively TRBD1 (5 bases). Germline V gene sequence: CDR1 SGHNT, CDR2 YYREEE (reference sequence). The length of the CDR3 is 15 residues. Trimming removed 1 base from V and 3 bases from J, with 11 bases in between. CDR3 protein: CASSLQGSLNQPQHF. The CDR3, as DNA: TGTGCCAGCAGCTTGCAGGGAAGCCTCAATCAGCCCCAGCATTTT. The whole variable domain, filled in from reference TRBV5-4 and TRBJ1-5, reads ETGVTQSPTHLIKTRGQQVTLRCSSQSGHNTVSWYQQALGQGPQFIFQYYREEENGRGNFPPRFSGLQFPNYSSELNVNALELDDSALYLCASSLQGSLNQPQHFGDGTRLSIL.

J is TRBJ2-3 and V is TRBV7-9; TRBD2 matches at 12 bases. Unmatched junction bases numbered 3, after V lost 1 base and J lost 1 base. Germline V gene lookup returns CDR1 SEHNR and CDR2 FQNEAQ (reference sequence). CDR3 length equals 17 residues. In DNA form, the CDR3 reads TGTGCCAGCAGCTTAGACCTAGCGGGAGGGGGCACAGATACGCAGTATTTT. Its translation is CASSLDLAGGGTDTQYF.

The chain has TRBV6-5 and TRBJ1-1; D gene unclear. CDR1 and CDR2 from the germline V gene are MNHEY and SVGAGI. Trimming removed 9 bases from V and 3 bases from J, with 8 bases in between. The CDR3 sequence is 11 residues long. CDR3: CASNRDTEAFF. In DNA, the CDR3 is TGTGCCAGTAATAGAGACACTGAAGCTTTCTTT.

V is TRBV7-9 and J is TRBJ2-6; TRBD1 matches at 7 bases. Germline V CDR1 and CDR2: SEHNR, FQNEAQ (reference sequence). This CDR3 is built from 18 residues. V lost 5 bases and J lost 0; bases outside the gene matches: 10. CDR3 amino acids: CASSTRDRGNSGANVLTF. As DNA, the CDR3 is TGTGCCAGCAGCACCCGGGACAGAGGAAACTCTGGGGCCAACGTCCTGACTTTC.

The chain is built from TRBV30 and TRBJ1-3, with D unresolved. CDR3 length: 12 amino acids. Looked up from germline, CDR1 is GTSNPN and CDR2 is SVGIG (reference sequence). Between the trimmed V and J ends, which lost 5 bases and 4 bases, there was a span of 9 bases. CDR3 amino acids: CAWDLQGNTIYF. DNA for the CDR3: TGTGCCTGGGACCTACAGGGAAACACCATATATTTT.

The chain uses TRBV4-3 and TRBJ1-2, with a tentative D call TRBD1 (6 bases). V was trimmed by 3 bases and J by 8 bases, leaving 19 bases between them. The CDR3 is 15 amino acids. Germline V lookup: CDR1 LGHNA, CDR2 YSLEER. The CDR3 DNA follows: TGCGCCAGCAGCCATCCCGGTCGGGGGGCAGAAGGCTACACCTTC. It encodes CASSHPGRGAEGYTF.

This clone has just a few counts. The chain couples TRBV4-1 to TRBJ2-7, with 8 bases aligning to TRBD2. Germline loops: CDR1 MGHRA, CDR2 YSYEKL. V lost 1 base and J lost 7; bases outside the gene matches: 9. This CDR3 spans 15 amino acids. For the CDR3, the DNA is TGCGCCAGCAGCCAAGGGGCTAGCGGGTACGATGAGCAGTACTTC. Protein: CASSQGASGYDEQYF.

This clone was seen just once. The gene calls are TRBV7-2 and TRBJ2-4, with D maybe TRBD2 (6 bases). The germline V gene encodes CDR1 SGHTA and CDR2 FQGNSA. V was pared by 1 base and J by 1 base, with 11 bases between. This CDR3 has 16 amino acids. This chain's CDR3 is CASSLGTSGAKNIQYF. In DNA, the CDR3 is TGTGCCAGCAGCTTAGGGACCAGCGGGGCCAAAAACATTCAGTACTTC.

The gene calls are TRBV10-3 and TRBJ2-7; no firm D call. V gave up 2 bases and J gave up 4 bases, with 12 bases separating them. The CDR3 is made up of 14 amino acids. CDR1 is ENHRY and CDR2 is SYGVKD in the germline V gene. This chain's CDR3 is CAISEPNTFYEQYF. CDR3 coding DNA: TGTGCCATCAGTGAGCCGAACACCTTTTACGAGCAGTACTTC.

The chain combines TRBV10-3 with TRBJ2-5, with D perhaps TRBD2 (6 bases). The germline V and J ends were trimmed by 5 bases and 2 bases, with 18 bases remaining between them. In germline, CDR1 is ENHRY, CDR2 SYGVKD. CDR3 length equals 16 residues. This CDR3 reads CAISPGEAQIQETQYF. The DNA for the CDR3 is TGTGCCATCAGTCCTGGGGAGGCCCAGATACAAGAGACCCAGTACTTC.

The chain combines TRBV10-1 with TRBJ2-5, with 9 bases identical to TRBD2. The germline V gene has CDR1 WNHNN and CDR2 SYGVQD (reference sequence). The CDR3 is 16 amino acids. V gave up 4 bases and J gave up 3 bases; unmatched junction bases: 9. The CDR3 coding sequence is TGCGCCAGCAGTGCGTCGACTAGCGGAGACAAAGAGACCCAGTACTTC. This codes for CASSASTSGDKETQYF.